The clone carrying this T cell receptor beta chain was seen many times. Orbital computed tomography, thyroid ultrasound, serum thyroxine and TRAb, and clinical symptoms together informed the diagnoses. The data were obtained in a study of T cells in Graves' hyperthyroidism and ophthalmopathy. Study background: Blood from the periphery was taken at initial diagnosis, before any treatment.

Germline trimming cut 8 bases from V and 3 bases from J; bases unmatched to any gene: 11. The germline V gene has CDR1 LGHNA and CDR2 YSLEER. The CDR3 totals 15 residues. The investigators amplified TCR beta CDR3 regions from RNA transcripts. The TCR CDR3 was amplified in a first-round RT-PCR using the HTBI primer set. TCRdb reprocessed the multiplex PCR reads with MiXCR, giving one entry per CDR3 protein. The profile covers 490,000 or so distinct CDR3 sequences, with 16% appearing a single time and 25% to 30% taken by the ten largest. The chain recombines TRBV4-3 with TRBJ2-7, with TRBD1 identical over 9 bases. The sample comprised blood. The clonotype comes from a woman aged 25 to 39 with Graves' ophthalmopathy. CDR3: CASAPAGTGFYEQYF. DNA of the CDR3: TGCGCCAGCGCACCGGCGGGGACAGGGTTCTACGAGCAGTACTTC.